The 26 T cell receptor beta chains in this list originate from one sample, sequenced in a study of T cell repertoires in cytomegalovirus infection. TCRdb reprocessed the reads with MiXCR, giving one entry per CDR3 protein. The table has about 740,000 distinct CDR3 sequences, roughly 36% seen once. The specimen sequenced was PBMCs. These receptors came from a human donor in good health (CMV status not recorded). Some clones in this sample may be carry-over from other donors' samples.

CDR3 protein: CASSLKVGTEAFF. In nucleotides, the CDR3 is TGTGCCAGCAGCTTAAAGGTGGGCACTGAAGCTTTCTTT. The chain recombines TRBV11-1 with TRBJ1-1; D uncertain. Germline lookup yields CDR1 SGHAT and CDR2 FQDESV (reference sequence). There are 13 residues in the CDR3. V shed 2 bases and J shed 4 bases, with 8 bases lying between them.

The genes are TRBV24-1 and TRBJ2-5, with D perhaps being TRBD1 or TRBD2 (5 bases each). The CDR3 is 13 amino acids. Germline loops: CDR1 KGHDR, CDR2 SFDVKD. The V end lost 5 bases, the J end lost 5 bases, and 11 bases lay between the germline ends. CDR3 bases: TGTGCCACCAGTGGGGACCGATGGGAGACCCAGTACTTC. Amino acids: CATSGDRWETQYF.

The chain joins TRBV6-6 to TRBJ2-7, with D perhaps matching TRBD1 or TRBD2 (5 bases each). This CDR3 is 14 amino acids long. The V gene lost 2 bases and the J gene lost 6 bases, with 14 bases spanning the gap. Looked up from germline, CDR1 is MNHNY and CDR2 is SVGAGI (reference sequence). The CDR3 DNA sequence: TGTGCCAGCAGTTACGGTCGGGGACCGCGCGAGCAGTACTTC. Translating it yields CASSYGRGPREQYF.

This clonotype showed up just a few times. The chain employs TRBV29-1 and TRBJ1-1; possibly TRBD1 for D (5 bases). V lost 3 bases and J 1 base, leaving 9 bases between the germline ends. The CDR3 runs to 13 residues. Looked up from germline, CDR1 is SQVTM and CDR2 is ANQGSEA. This CDR3 reads CSVEGLSNTEAFF. The DNA of the CDR3 is TGCAGCGTTGAGGGACTGTCGAACACTGAAGCTTTCTTT.

Many counts were recorded for this clonotype. CDR3 bases: TGTGCCAGCAGCTTGTCCGGGACTTACTATGGCTACACCTTC. Translation gives CASSLSGTYYGYTF. This chain joins TRBV7-6 and TRBJ1-2, with D possibly being TRBD1 (5 bases). This CDR3 is built from 14 residues. Between the trimmed V and J ends, which lost 3 bases and 3 bases, there was a span of 11 bases. Germline-derived CDR1 and CDR2 are SGHVS and FNYEAQ.

A remark on this clonotype: The missing conserved phenylalanine or tryptophan at the end of this CDR3 makes a read error likely. V gene TRBV19 combines with J gene TRBJ1-2; a weak D match, TRBD1 (5 bases). Trimming removed 2 bases from V and 7 bases from J, with 20 bases in between. The CDR3 extends over 16 amino acids. Germline assignment: CDR1 LNHDA and CDR2 SQIVND (reference sequence). CDR3 loop: CASSITFRGTQGGYTL. CDR3 in DNA: TGTGCCAGTAGTATAACCTTCCGCGGCACCCAGGGTGGCTACACCTTA.

The rearrangement uses TRBV27 and TRBJ1-2; 9 nucleotides line up with TRBD1. Looked up from germline, CDR1 is MNHEY and CDR2 is SMNVEV (reference sequence). J gave up 8 bases and V 2 bases, and 12 bases lay outside the gene matches. This CDR3 comprises 16 residues. CDR3 sequence reads: CASSLEAGQGIGGYTF. CDR3 nucleotides: TGTGCCAGCAGTTTAGAAGCTGGACAGGGGATAGGAGGCTACACCTTC.

There are a few counts of this clonotype. V and J are TRBV10-2 and TRBJ2-5; D unclear. Trimming took 2 bases from V and 5 from J, leaving 6 bases between them. Per the germline V gene, CDR1 is WSHSY and CDR2 is SAAADI. This CDR3 spans 12 amino acids. The CDR3 reads CASSEILETQYF. CDR3 bases: TGCGCCAGCAGTGAGATTCTGGAGACCCAGTACTTC.

CDR3 region: CASRPLAGRTDTQYF. CDR3 in DNA: TGTGCCAGCAGGCCCCTAGCGGGCCGCACAGATACGCAGTATTTT. V and J are TRBV7-9 and TRBJ2-3, with 8 bases identical to TRBD2. The V gene's germline CDR1 is SEHNR and CDR2 FQNEAQ (reference sequence). With V trimmed by 6 bases and J by 1 base, 6 bases remained unmatched. The CDR3 loop spans 15 amino acids.

The chain links TRBV6-6 to TRBJ1-2; D is possibly TRBD1 (5 bases). The CDR3 runs 14 residues. V was cut by 6 bases and J by 6 bases, with 17 bases left in between. Germline CDR1 is MNHNY and CDR2 is SVGAGI (reference sequence). The CDR3 protein is CASRELGTDNGYTF. For the CDR3, the DNA is TGTGCCAGCAGAGAACTCGGGACGGACAATGGCTACACCTTC.

The table lists this clonotype with a few counts. The gene calls are TRBV12-3 or TRBV12-4 and TRBJ2-1, with TRBD1 matching over 11 bases. There are 14 residues in the CDR3. J gave up 7 bases and V 3 bases, and 2 bases lay outside the gene matches. The CDR3 coding sequence is TGTGCCAGCAGTTTCGGGACAGGGGGAAATGAGCAGTTCTTC. As protein: CASSFGTGGNEQFF.

This clonotype was counted between two and nine times. The chain combines TRBV29-1 with TRBJ1-1, with D perhaps TRBD1 (5 bases). Germline CDR1 and CDR2: SQVTM and ANQGSEA. The length of the CDR3 is 13 residues. V lost 3 bases to trimming and J lost 4 bases, with 12 bases between them. The CDR3 region is CSVEVVGLTEAFF. The CDR3 region has the DNA TGCAGCGTTGAGGTCGTGGGGCTCACTGAAGCTTTCTTT.

The chain couples TRBV6-2 or TRBV6-3 to TRBJ2-5; D is possibly TRBD2 (6 bases). This CDR3 comprises 15 residues. The germline V gene encodes CDR1 MNHEY and CDR2 SVGEGT. The germline V and J ends were trimmed by 9 bases and 5 bases, with 22 bases remaining between them. CDR3: CASSEGNWRVETQYF. The CDR3 DNA reads TGTGCCAGTAGTGAAGGAAATTGGAGGGTTGAGACCCAGTACTTC.

There are a few counts of this clonotype. The chain joins TRBV10-3 to TRBJ1-1; TRBD1 might be the D (5 bases). This CDR3 comprises 15 residues. In germline, CDR1 is ENHRY, CDR2 SYGVKD. V was shortened by 6 bases and J by 1 base, with 15 bases between the two germline ends. CDR3 bases: TGTGCCATCAGCCAGGGTGGTGTCGGGAACACTGAAGCTTTCTTT. Amino acid sequence: CAISQGGVGNTEAFF.

The chain links TRBV20-1 to TRBJ2-1, with D uncertain. V shed 8 bases and J shed 8 bases, with 16 bases lying between them. CDR1 and CDR2 from the germline V gene are DFQATT and SNEGSKA (reference sequence). The CDR3 runs to 12 residues. The CDR3 loop reads CSSSTQHHEQFF. The CDR3 DNA follows: TGCAGTTCTTCAACCCAGCATCATGAGCAGTTCTTC.

The chain combines TRBV7-9 with TRBJ2-1; 7 bases are shared with TRBD2. V lost 6 bases and J lost 0; bases outside the gene matches: 11. Germline values: CDR1 SEHNR, CDR2 FQNEAQ (reference sequence). CDR3 length: 17 residues. CDR3 residues: CASRGGGRSPSYNEQFF. CDR3 coding DNA: TGTGCCAGCAGGGGGGGGGGGAGGAGCCCCTCCTACAATGAGCAGTTCTTC.

The chain uses TRBV18 and TRBJ2-6, with a weak D call TRBD2 (5 bases). Trimming took 5 bases from V and 0 from J, leaving 11 bases between them. The CDR3 covers 16 residues. Germline CDR1 is KGHSH and CDR2 is LQKENI. CDR3 loop: CASSSRGGSGANVLTF. The CDR3 coding sequence is TGTGCCAGCTCATCCCGCGGAGGCTCTGGGGCCAACGTCCTGACTTTC.

The chain combines TRBV20-1 with TRBJ1-1; a weak D match, TRBD1 (6 bases). With 5 bases removed from V and 1 base from J, the gap between germline ends came to 11 bases. The CDR3 is made up of 13 amino acids. CDR1 is DFQATT, CDR2 SNEGSKA, per germline (reference sequence). For the CDR3, the DNA is TGCAGTGCTCCGGGACACCGGAACACTGAAGCTTTCTTT. Encoded protein: CSAPGHRNTEAFF.

This clonotype has more than one count but fewer than ten. V is TRBV12-3 or TRBV12-4 and J is TRBJ2-5; 8 nucleotides align to TRBD1. The CDR3 is 14 residues long. The V gene end was trimmed by 6 bases and the J gene end by 5 bases; junction bases not matched to a gene: 8. CDR3 protein: CASRDDRGRETQYF. CDR3 DNA sequence: TGTGCCAGCAGAGATGACAGGGGTCGGGAGACCCAGTACTTC.

Many counts were recorded for this clonotype. The genes are TRBV7-2 and TRBJ2-7; D remains unclear. Germline values: CDR1 SGHTA, CDR2 FQGNSA. The CDR3 runs 14 residues. The germline V and J ends were trimmed by 4 bases and 3 bases, with 13 bases remaining between them. The chain's CDR3 is CASSSHSVGYEQYF. Here the CDR3 DNA reads TGTGCCAGCAGCTCCCACAGCGTCGGCTACGAGCAGTACTTC.

The chain couples TRBV5-1 to TRBJ2-5; D is unresolved. CDR3 length: 14 residues. Germline values: CDR1 SGHRS, CDR2 YFSETQ. V lost 4 bases and J lost 2, with 12 bases in between. This CDR3 reads CASSQPGPQETQYF. The CDR3 nucleotides are TGCGCCAGCAGCCAACCGGGTCCACAAGAGACCCAGTACTTC. Based on the CDR3 plus reference TRBV5-1 and TRBJ2-5, the full variable domain is KAGVTQTPRYLIKTRGQQVTLSCSPISGHRSVSWYQQTPGQGLQFLFEYFSETQRNKGNFPGRFSGRQFSNSRSEMNVSTLELGDSALYLCASSQPGPQETQYFGPGTRLLVL.

V usage is TRBV12-3 or TRBV12-4 and J usage is TRBJ2-5, with TRBD2 matching 7 bases. The CDR3 length is 16 residues. With V trimmed by 1 base and J by 4 bases, 9 bases remained unmatched. The CDR3 loop reads CASSLGGRAWGETQYF. The CDR3 DNA reads TGTGCCAGCAGTTTAGGGGGGAGGGCCTGGGGAGAGACCCAGTACTTC.

This clonotype was observed many times. V and J are TRBV7-2 and TRBJ2-5; D is unclear. The CDR3 consists of 13 residues. In germline, CDR1 is SGHTA, CDR2 FQGNSA. V was pared by 5 bases and J by 2 bases, with 9 bases between. The CDR3 is CASSLGLQETQYF. CDR3 DNA: TGTGCCAGCAGCCTTGGGTTGCAAGAGACCCAGTACTTC.

The rearrangement joins TRBV11-1 to TRBJ1-1; 7 positions match TRBD1. CDR1 SGHAT and CDR2 FQDESV come from the germline V gene (reference sequence). This CDR3 has 15 residues. V gave up 5 bases and J gave up 1 base; unmatched junction bases: 7. The CDR3: CASSQGDPRNTEAFF. CDR3 DNA: TGTGCCAGCAGCCAGGGGGACCCGCGGAACACTGAAGCTTTCTTT.

The V and J genes are TRBV5-1 and TRBJ2-1, with TRBD1 matching over 9 bases. The CDR3 has 15 amino acids. V lost 9 bases to trimming and J lost 8 bases; unmatched junction nucleotides: 15. Per germline, CDR1 SGHRS and CDR2 YFSETQ. The DNA for the CDR3 is TGCGCCACCGGACAGGGGCGGGGTTTTTTGGATGAGCAGTTCTTC. Its translation is CATGQGRGFLDEQFF.

The chain uses TRBV11-2 and TRBJ1-5; TRBD1 is a possible D gene (5 bases). The germline V and J ends were trimmed by 5 bases and 4 bases, with 18 bases remaining between them. Germline V CDR1 and CDR2: SGHAT, FQNNGV. The CDR3 length is 16 residues. CDR3 protein: CASSQSPEGPNQPQHF. DNA of the CDR3: TGTGCCAGCAGCCAAAGCCCTGAGGGGCCAAATCAGCCCCAGCATTTT.